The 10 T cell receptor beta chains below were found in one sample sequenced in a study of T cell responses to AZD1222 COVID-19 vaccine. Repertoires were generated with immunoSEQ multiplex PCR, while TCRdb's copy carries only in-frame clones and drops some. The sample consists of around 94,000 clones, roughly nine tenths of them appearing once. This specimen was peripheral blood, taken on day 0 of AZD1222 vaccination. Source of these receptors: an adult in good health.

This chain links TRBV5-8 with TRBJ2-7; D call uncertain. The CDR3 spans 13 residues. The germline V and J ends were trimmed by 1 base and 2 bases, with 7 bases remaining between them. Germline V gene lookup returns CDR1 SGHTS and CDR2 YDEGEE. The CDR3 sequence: CASSLKGPYEQYF. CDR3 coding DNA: TGTGCCAGCAGCTTGAAAGGCCCCTACGAGCAGTACTTC.

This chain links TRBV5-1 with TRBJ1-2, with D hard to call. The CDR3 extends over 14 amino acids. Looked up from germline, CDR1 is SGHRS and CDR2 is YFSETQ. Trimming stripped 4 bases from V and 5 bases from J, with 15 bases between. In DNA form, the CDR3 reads TGCGCCAGCAGCCCCGAGGCGGGCCGGTATGGCTACACCTTC. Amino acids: CASSPEAGRYGYTF.

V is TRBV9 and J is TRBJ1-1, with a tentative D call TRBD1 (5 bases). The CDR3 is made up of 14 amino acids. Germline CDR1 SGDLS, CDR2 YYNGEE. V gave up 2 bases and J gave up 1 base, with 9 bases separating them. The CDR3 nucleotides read TGTGCCAGCAGCGTCCTAGGGGCGAACACTGAAGCTTTCTTT. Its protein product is CASSVLGANTEAFF.

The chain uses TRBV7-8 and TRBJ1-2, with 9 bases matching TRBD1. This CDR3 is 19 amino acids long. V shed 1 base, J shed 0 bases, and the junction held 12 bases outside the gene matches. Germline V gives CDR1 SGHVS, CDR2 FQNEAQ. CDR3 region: CASSLVWSGTGPSNYGYTF. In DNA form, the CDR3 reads TGTGCCAGCAGCTTAGTTTGGTCCGGGACAGGGCCTTCTAACTATGGCTACACCTTC. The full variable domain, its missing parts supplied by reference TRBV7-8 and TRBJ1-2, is GAGVSQSPRYKVAKRGQDVALRCDPISGHVSLFWYQQALGQGPEFLTYFQNEAQLDKSGLPSDRFFAERPEGSVSTLKIQRTQQEDSAVYLCASSLVWSGTGPSNYGYTFGSGTRLTVV.

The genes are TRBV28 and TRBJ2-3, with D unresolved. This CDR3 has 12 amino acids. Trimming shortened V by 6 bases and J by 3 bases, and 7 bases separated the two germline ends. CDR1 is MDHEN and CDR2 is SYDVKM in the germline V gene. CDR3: CASRDPTDTQYF. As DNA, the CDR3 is TGTGCCAGCAGGGACCCAACAGATACGCAGTATTTT.

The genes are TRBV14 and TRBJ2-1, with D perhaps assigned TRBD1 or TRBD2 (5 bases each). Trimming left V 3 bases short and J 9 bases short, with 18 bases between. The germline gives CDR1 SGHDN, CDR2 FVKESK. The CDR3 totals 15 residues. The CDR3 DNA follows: TGTGCCAGCAGCCAGCCGGGACCACCTGTCGGTGAGCAGTTCTTC. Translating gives CASSQPGPPVGEQFF.

The CDR3: CASSARTGDDQPQHF. The CDR3 bases are TGTGCCAGCAGCGCGAGGACAGGGGACGATCAGCCCCAGCATTTT. The chain joins TRBV2 to TRBJ1-5, with 9 bases identical to TRBD1. The CDR3 is made up of 15 amino acids. Germline V gene lookup returns CDR1 SNHLY and CDR2 FYNNEI. Losses at the gene ends were 6 bases for V and 5 bases for J; bases not matched to a gene: 8.

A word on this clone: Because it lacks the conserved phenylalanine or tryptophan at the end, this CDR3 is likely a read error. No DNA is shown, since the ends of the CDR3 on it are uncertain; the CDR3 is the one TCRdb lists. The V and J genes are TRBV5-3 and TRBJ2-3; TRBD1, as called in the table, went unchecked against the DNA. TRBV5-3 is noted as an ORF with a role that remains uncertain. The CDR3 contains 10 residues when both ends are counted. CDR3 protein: CARSLRGQPV.

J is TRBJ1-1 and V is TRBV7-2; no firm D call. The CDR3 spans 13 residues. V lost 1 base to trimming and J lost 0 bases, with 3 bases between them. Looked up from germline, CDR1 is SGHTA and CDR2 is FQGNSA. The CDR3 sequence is CASSLVLNTEAFF. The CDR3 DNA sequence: TGTGCCAGCAGCTTAGTTCTGAACACTGAAGCTTTCTTT.

CDR3 residues: CASSYGLTYNSPLHF. As DNA, the CDR3 is TGTGCCAGCAGTTACGGTCTGACCTATAATTCACCCCTCCACTTT. The chain employs TRBV6-2 or TRBV6-3 and TRBJ1-6, with D unclear. The germline gives CDR1 MNHEY, CDR2 SVGEGT. The germline V and J ends were trimmed by 2 bases and 2 bases, with 7 bases remaining between them. The CDR3 consists of 15 residues.